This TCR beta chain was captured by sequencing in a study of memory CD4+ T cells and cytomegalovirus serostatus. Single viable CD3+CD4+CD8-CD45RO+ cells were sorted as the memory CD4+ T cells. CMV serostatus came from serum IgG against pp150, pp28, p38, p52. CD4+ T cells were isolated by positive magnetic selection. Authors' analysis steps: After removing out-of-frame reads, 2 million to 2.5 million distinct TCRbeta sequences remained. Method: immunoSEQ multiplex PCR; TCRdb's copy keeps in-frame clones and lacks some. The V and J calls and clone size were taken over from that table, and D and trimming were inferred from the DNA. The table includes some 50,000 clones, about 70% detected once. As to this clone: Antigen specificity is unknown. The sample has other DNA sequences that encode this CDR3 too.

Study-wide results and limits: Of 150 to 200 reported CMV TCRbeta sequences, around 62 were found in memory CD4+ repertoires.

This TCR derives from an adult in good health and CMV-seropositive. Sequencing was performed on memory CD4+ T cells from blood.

In nucleotides, the CDR3 is TGTGCCAGCAGCTACCAGAACACTGAAGCTTTCTTT. Its protein product is CASSYQNTEAFF. The chain links TRBV7-9 to TRBJ1-1; the D is unclear. V lost 4 bases, J lost 1 base, and 4 bases lay in between. The CDR3 is 12 amino acids. Germline-derived CDR1 and CDR2 are SEHNR and FQNEAQ (reference sequence).